This T cell receptor (beta chain) was recovered during a study of CD8 T cells in ankylosing spondylitis. Overall study findings and caveats: Past research had described some motif variants in reactive arthritis synovial fluid and blood. In ankylosing spondylitis blood, a motif of seven to nine highly homologous TCR beta variants appeared characteristic. Those disease-linked clones were CD8+; they were also relatively rare in peripheral blood.

Concerning this clonotype itself: Its specificity is unknown.

The germline gives CDR1 MNHEY, CDR2 SVGAGI. CDR3 size: 12 residues. V lost 7 bases to trimming and J lost 3 bases, with 9 bases between them. 5'-RACE, quantitative and with molecular barcodes, yielded the TCR beta libraries. MiXCR was run by TCRdb on the 5' RACE reads, yielding one entry per CDR3 protein. This table has roughly 150,000 distinct CDR3 sequences, 6% to 8% appearing once. J is TRBJ1-1 and V is TRBV6-5; unclear D gene. Material: blood, either unsorted or a sorted T cell fraction (not recorded which). This clonotype was sampled from a female donor with ankylosing spondylitis or in good health (not recorded which). CDR3 in amino acids: CASTEIDTEAFF. DNA for the CDR3: TGTGCCAGCACGGAGATAGACACTGAAGCTTTCTTT.